A single sample is the source of the 17 T cell receptor beta chains below, sequenced in a study of cytomegalovirus exposure and HLA in healthy donors. The PCR made use of 60 Vbeta and 13 Jbeta primers. Profiling relied on immunoSEQ multiplex PCR, and the TCRdb table lists in-frame clones only, not all of them. The sample contains about 110,000 clones, around 64% of which appear only once. Sequenced input: PBMCs. The receptors derive from a man aged 25 to 40 in good health and CMV-seropositive.

The J gene is TRBJ2-7, the V gene TRBV28; 8 nucleotides line up with TRBD1. The CDR3 sequence is 14 residues long. Germline assignment: CDR1 MDHEN and CDR2 SYDVKM. With V trimmed by 3 bases and J by 3 bases, 4 bases remained unmatched. The CDR3 is CASSFHRGVYEQYV. CDR3 coding DNA: TGTGCCAGCAGTTTTCACAGGGGGGTCTACGAGCAGTACGTC.

V gene TRBV5-4 combines with J gene TRBJ2-1, with D maybe TRBD1 (6 bases). The CDR3 spans 16 residues. Per germline, CDR1 SGHNT and CDR2 YYREEE (reference sequence). Trimming shortened V by 4 bases and J by 0 bases, and 14 bases separated the two germline ends. CDR3 sequence reads: CASSTGHSSSYNEQFF. DNA for the CDR3: TGTGCCAGCAGCACGGGACATTCGAGCTCCTACAATGAGCAGTTCTTC.

For the CDR3, the DNA is TGTGCCAGCAGCTTATACGCACAGGACAGTCATAATTCACCCCTCCACTTT. Translation: CASSLYAQDSHNSPLHF. The genes are TRBV11-2 and TRBJ1-6; the D gene is possibly TRBD1 (6 bases). The CDR3 totals 17 residues. Trimming pared 2 bases from V and 5 bases from J, leaving 16 bases between. Germline V gives CDR1 SGHAT, CDR2 FQNNGV.

Only a few counts were recorded for this clone. The chain employs TRBV6-1 and TRBJ2-2; 7 bases align to TRBD1. Germline-derived CDR1 and CDR2 are MNHNS and SASEGT. Trimming cost V 10 bases and J 3 bases; bases outside gene matches: 2. This CDR3 has 12 amino acids. DNA for the CDR3: TGTGCCACGGGACAGTACACCGGGGAGCTGTTTTTT. This sequence encodes CATGQYTGELFF.

The CDR3 is CASSFGRAAYGYGYTF. CDR3 sequence (DNA): TGTGCCAGCAGTTTTGGGAGGGCTGCCTATGGCTATGGCTACACCTTC. The chain carries TRBV27 and TRBJ1-2; D not certain. V was trimmed by 3 bases and J by 4 bases, leaving 18 bases between them. The CDR3 runs 16 residues. Germline CDR1 is MNHEY and CDR2 is SMNVEV (reference sequence).

This clone was seen more than once but under ten times. V and J are TRBV7-3 and TRBJ2-3; a weak D match, TRBD1 (6 bases). The V gene's germline CDR1 is SGHTA and CDR2 FQGTGA. The CDR3 has 14 residues. V was cut by 4 bases and J by 2 bases, with 10 bases left in between. The DNA of the CDR3 is TGTGCCAGCAGCTCGGGACATTCCACAGATACGCAGTATTTT. Translating gives CASSSGHSTDTQYF. Full variable domain (outside the CDR3, taken from reference TRBV7-3 and TRBJ2-3): GAGVSQTPSNKVTEKGKYVELRCDPISGHTALYWYRQSLGQGPEFLIYFQGTGAADDSGLPNDRFFAVRPEGSVSTLKIQRTERGDSAVYLCASSSGHSTDTQYFGPGTRLTVL.

The table lists this clone with a few counts. The chain employs TRBV21-1 and TRBJ1-1; TRBD1, the D gene given by the table, was not confirmed from the DNA. TRBV21-1 is tagged as a pseudogene. The CDR3 runs 17 residues. Here the CDR3 reads CASSKRRQGGGATEAFF. In DNA form, the CDR3 reads TGTGCCAGCAGCAAGAGGAGGCAAGGGGGCGGAGCCACTGAAGCTTTCTTT.

The J gene is TRBJ1-5, the V gene TRBV19; D is uncertain. The CDR3 consists of 13 residues. Germline lookup yields CDR1 LNHDA and CDR2 SQIVND (reference sequence). V lost 8 bases, J lost 0 bases, and 8 bases lay in between. DNA of the CDR3: TGTGCCAGTGCTACTTATAGCAATCAGCCCCAGCATTTT. This codes for CASATYSNQPQHF.

The chain is built from TRBV7-6 and TRBJ2-1; TRBD2 might be the D (5 bases). CDR1 SGHVS and CDR2 FNYEAQ come from the germline V gene. Trimming left V 3 bases short and J 4 bases short, with 13 bases between. The CDR3 covers 15 residues. The CDR3 is CASSFFSAEYNEQFF. For the CDR3, the DNA is TGTGCCAGCAGCTTCTTCTCAGCGGAATACAATGAGCAGTTCTTC. The complete variable domain, with remaining parts taken from reference TRBV7-6 and TRBJ2-1, reads GAGVSQSPRYKVTKRGQDVALRCDPISGHVSLYWYRQALGQGPEFLTYFNYEAQQDKSGLPNDRFSAERPEGSISTLTIQRTEQRDSAMYRCASSFFSAEYNEQFFGPGTRLTVL.

This clone was picked up one time. The rearrangement joins TRBV4-2 to TRBJ2-7, with D possibly TRBD1 on 5 matching bases. Germline CDR1 reads LGHNA; CDR2 reads YNFKEQ. The ends were cut back, 0 bases at V and 1 base at J, with 10 bases in the middle. This CDR3 comprises 15 residues. The CDR3 DNA is TGTGCCAGCAGCCAAGATACGACAGTTTCCTACGAGCAGTACTTC. Translation: CASSQDTTVSYEQYF.

The V gene is TRBV5-4, the J gene TRBJ2-5; 11 nucleotides agree with TRBD2. Germline values: CDR1 SGHNT, CDR2 YYREEE (reference sequence). The CDR3 is made up of 16 amino acids. V shed 3 bases and J 1 base; nucleotides not matched to a gene: 5. CDR3 DNA sequence: TGTGCCAGCAGCTCATTAGCGGGGGGGGGCCAAGAGACCCAGTACTTC. Translated: CASSSLAGGGQETQYF.

This chain uses TRBV30 with TRBJ2-3; D perhaps matches TRBD2 (5 bases). The V end lost 8 bases, the J end lost 0 bases, and 15 bases lay between the germline ends. Germline V gene data show CDR1 as GTSNPN and CDR2 as SVGIG (reference sequence). CDR3 size: 14 residues. CDR3 loop: CALELGQSTDTQYF. In DNA form, the CDR3 reads TGTGCCCTGGAACTAGGTCAAAGCACAGATACGCAGTATTTT.

This chain joins TRBV11-2 and TRBJ2-7; D is undetermined. Per germline, CDR1 SGHAT and CDR2 FQNNGV. The CDR3 is 15 amino acids. V was cut by 1 base and J by 1 base, with 11 bases left in between. CDR3 in amino acids: CASSLASDSSYEQYF. Here the CDR3 DNA reads TGTGCCAGCAGCTTAGCATCAGACTCTTCCTACGAGCAGTACTTC.

This clone has just a few counts. This chain uses TRBV6-5 with TRBJ1-1, with D hard to call. CDR1 is MNHEY and CDR2 is SVGAGI in the germline V gene. The CDR3 loop spans 14 amino acids. Trimming shortened V by 2 bases and J by 0 bases, and 7 bases separated the two germline ends. CDR3 region: CASSYGQMNTEAFF. The CDR3 nucleotides read TGTGCCAGCAGTTACGGGCAGATGAACACTGAAGCTTTCTTT.

The J gene is TRBJ2-5, the V gene TRBV19, with D maybe TRBD1 (6 bases). With 8 bases removed from V and 1 base from J, the gap between germline ends came to 11 bases. Germline V gene sequence: CDR1 LNHDA, CDR2 SQIVND (reference sequence). This CDR3 has 13 amino acids. The CDR3 loop is CASGSTGQETQYF. The CDR3 bases are TGTGCCAGTGGATCGACAGGCCAAGAGACCCAGTACTTC.

The rearrangement uses TRBV6-5 and TRBJ2-1; possibly TRBD2 for D (6 bases). The V end was cut by 2 bases, the J end by 8 bases, with 13 bases between. Germline CDR1 reads MNHEY; CDR2 reads SVGAGI. This CDR3 has 14 amino acids. For the CDR3, the DNA is TGTGCCAGCAGTTACGGACGGAGGGAGGATGAGCAGTTCTTC. Amino acid sequence: CASSYGRREDEQFF.

The table lists this clone with a few counts. V usage is TRBV7-9 and J usage is TRBJ1-1; D may be TRBD1 (6 bases). Trimming shortened V by 5 bases and J by 0 bases, and 13 bases separated the two germline ends. The CDR3 spans 15 residues. Per germline, CDR1 SEHNR and CDR2 FQNEAQ (reference sequence). CDR3 DNA: TGTGCCAGCAGCCCCTTGGACAGAATGAACACTGAAGCTTTCTTT. It is translated as CASSPLDRMNTEAFF.